These T cell receptor beta chains were read from a single sample in a study of blood T cell repertoires in COVID-19. The protocol was immunoSEQ multiplex PCR, while the TCRdb copy is restricted to in-frame clones and leaves out a portion. The profile shows 170,000 or so clones, about 89% of them singletons. Sequencing was performed on peripheral blood. The receptor set was obtained from a man aged 18 to 29 who had recovered from COVID-19. CDR3s include the opening cysteine and the closing phenylalanine or tryptophan. The D gene is left open where the match is weak. Clone size appears in some rows only: once, few, many, or a class for an expanded clone.

length	size	V	J	D	DNA	CDR3
13	-	TRBV27	TRBJ1-2	-	TGTGCCAGCAGTAGGAACAGGGTGGGTGGCTACACCTTC	CASSRNRVGGYTF
15	-	TRBV6-2/TRBV6-3	TRBJ2-4	-	TGTGCCAGCAGTTACTCGATGGCGGGGCTTGTCATTCAGTACTTC	CASSYSMAGLVIQYF
14	-	TRBV28	TRBJ2-2	TRBD2	TGTGCCAGCATGGGTAGCGGGAGGGTCGGGGAGCTGTTTTTT	CASMGSGRVGELFF
13	-	TRBV10-3	TRBJ2-7	-	TGTGCCATCAGTTCCAGGGACACCTACGAGCAGTACTTC	CAISSRDTYEQYF
13	once	TRBV4-3	TRBJ2-3	-	TGCGCCAGCAGCCAAGATACGGGGGATACGCAGTATTTT	CASSQDTGDTQYF
13	once	TRBV27	TRBJ1-2	-	TGTGCCAGCAGTTTGGGCGCTAACTATGGCTACACCTTC	CASSLGANYGYTF
19	-	TRBV3-1/TRBV3-2	TRBJ1-4	-	TGTGCCAGCAGCCAACAAAACCCTTACTTAAGAGGTACTAATGAAAAACTGTTTTTT	CASSQQNPYLRGTNEKLFF
15	-	TRBV19	TRBJ2-7	TRBD2	TGTGCCAGTAGTACGTCTAGCGGGAGGGCCGATGAGCAGTACTTC	CASSTSSGRADEQYF
16	-	TRBV18	TRBJ1-2	-	TGTGCCAGCTCACCCGATAGAAGACAGCAGTTACGTGGCTACACCTTC	CASSPDRRQQLRGYTF
13	once	TRBV3-1/TRBV3-2	TRBJ2-1	-	TGTGCCAGCAGCCGGACAAACGGGAATGAGCAGTTCTTC	CASSRTNGNEQFF
14	-	TRBV6-5	TRBJ1-2	TRBD1	TGTGCCAGCACGTCAGGGGGTAGTTTCTATGGCTACACCTTC	CASTSGGSFYGYTF
16	-	TRBV6-5	TRBJ2-3	-	TGTGCCAGCAGTTACCGCGCGGGGGCCGGCACAGATACGCAGTATTTT	CASSYRAGAGTDTQYF
14	-	TRBV5-1	TRBJ1-4	-	TGCGCCAGCAGCTTCCGGGACGGGGGAGAAAAACTGTTTTTT	CASSFRDGGEKLFF
15	-	TRBV18	TRBJ2-3	-	TGTGCCAGCTCACCACTGGGCGGGAGCACAGATACGCAGTATTTT	CASSPLGGSTDTQYF
15	-	TRBV2	TRBJ2-7	TRBD2	TGTGCCAGCGGTGGGACTAGCGGTTTCCCCTACGAGCAGTACTTC	CASGGTSGFPYEQYF
20	-	TRBV6-6	TRBJ2-1	TRBD1	TGTGCCAGCAGTCCGGGACAGGGGGCCACACACCAGAGATCCTACAATGAGCAGTTCTTC	CASSPGQGATHQRSYNEQFF